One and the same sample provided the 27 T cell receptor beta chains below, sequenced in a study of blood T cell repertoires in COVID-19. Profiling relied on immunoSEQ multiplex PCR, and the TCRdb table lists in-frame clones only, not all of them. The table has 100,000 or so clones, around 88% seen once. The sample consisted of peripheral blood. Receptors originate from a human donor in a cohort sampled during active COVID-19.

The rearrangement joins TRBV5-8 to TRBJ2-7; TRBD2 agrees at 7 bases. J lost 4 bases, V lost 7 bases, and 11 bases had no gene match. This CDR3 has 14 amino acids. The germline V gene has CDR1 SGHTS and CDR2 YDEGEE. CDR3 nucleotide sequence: TGTGCCAGCGATATACGGGACTATAGGTACGAGCAGTACTTC. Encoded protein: CASDIRDYRYEQYF.

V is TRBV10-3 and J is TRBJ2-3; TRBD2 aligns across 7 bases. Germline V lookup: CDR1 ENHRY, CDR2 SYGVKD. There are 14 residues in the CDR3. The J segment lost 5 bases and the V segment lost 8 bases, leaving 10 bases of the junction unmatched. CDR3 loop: CAIRPGGGLDTQYF. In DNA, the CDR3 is TGTGCCATCCGCCCGGGGGGTGGTTTAGATACGCAGTATTTT.

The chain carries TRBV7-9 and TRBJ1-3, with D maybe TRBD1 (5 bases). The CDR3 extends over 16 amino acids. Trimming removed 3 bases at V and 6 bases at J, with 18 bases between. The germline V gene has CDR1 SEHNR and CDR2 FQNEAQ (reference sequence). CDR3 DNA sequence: TGTGCCAGCAGCTTCACCGGGGACTCACGTGAAAACACCATATATTTT. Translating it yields CASSFTGDSRENTIYF.

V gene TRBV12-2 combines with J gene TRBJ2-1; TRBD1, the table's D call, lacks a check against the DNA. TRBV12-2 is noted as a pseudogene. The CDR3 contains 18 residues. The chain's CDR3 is CASRLARIQVCSYNEQFF. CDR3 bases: TGTGCAAGTCGCTTAGCGCGGATACAGGTCTGCTCCTACAATGAGCAGTTCTTC.

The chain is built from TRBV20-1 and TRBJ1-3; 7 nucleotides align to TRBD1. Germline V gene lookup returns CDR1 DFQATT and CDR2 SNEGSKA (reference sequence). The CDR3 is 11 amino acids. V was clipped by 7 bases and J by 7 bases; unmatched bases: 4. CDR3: CSGRQGNTIYF. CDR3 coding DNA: TGCAGTGGCCGACAGGGCAACACCATATATTTT.

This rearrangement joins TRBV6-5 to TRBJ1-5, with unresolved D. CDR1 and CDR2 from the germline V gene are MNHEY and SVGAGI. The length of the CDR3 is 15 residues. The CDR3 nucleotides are TGTGCTAGCGGGAGTGGTGGAGGGCGCGGCCAGCCCCAGCATTTT. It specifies CASGSGGGRGQPQHF.

The CDR3 DNA sequence: TGTGCCACCAGTGATCCCGGACAGGGGCTGGAGACCCAGTACTTC. It specifies CATSDPGQGLETQYF. The V gene is TRBV24-1, the J gene TRBJ2-5; the match to TRBD1 covers 9 bases. CDR1 and CDR2 from the germline V gene are KGHDR and SFDVKD. The CDR3 runs to 15 residues. Losses at the gene ends were 3 bases for V and 5 bases for J; bases not matched to a gene: 6.

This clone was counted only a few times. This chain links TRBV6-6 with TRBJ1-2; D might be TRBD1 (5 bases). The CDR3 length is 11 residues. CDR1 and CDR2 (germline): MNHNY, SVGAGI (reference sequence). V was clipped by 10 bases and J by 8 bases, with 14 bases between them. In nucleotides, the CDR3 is TGTGCCACAAACACAGGCCAGGGCTACACCTTC. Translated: CATNTGQGYTF.

CDR3 in DNA: TGTGCCAGTAGTACGATAGCGGGAGGGACGAATGAGCAGTTCTTC. Its translation: CASSTIAGGTNEQFF. The chain carries TRBV19 and TRBJ2-1; 11 bases map to TRBD2. This CDR3 region has 15 residues. After removal of 4 bases from V and 7 bases from J, the junction contained 6 bases not matched to a gene. Germline assignment: CDR1 LNHDA and CDR2 SQIVND (reference sequence).

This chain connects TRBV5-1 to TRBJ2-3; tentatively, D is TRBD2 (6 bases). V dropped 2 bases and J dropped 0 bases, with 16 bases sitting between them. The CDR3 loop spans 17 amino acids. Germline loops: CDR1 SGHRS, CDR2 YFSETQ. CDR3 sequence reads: CASSFSPREPSTDTQYF. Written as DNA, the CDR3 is TGCGCCAGCAGCTTCTCTCCTCGGGAGCCAAGCACAGATACGCAGTATTTT. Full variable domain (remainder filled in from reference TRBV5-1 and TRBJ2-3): KAGVTQTPRYLIKTRGQQVTLSCSPISGHRSVSWYQQTPGQGLQFLFEYFSETQRNKGNFPGRFSGRQFSNSRSEMNVSTLELGDSALYLCASSFSPREPSTDTQYFGPGTRLTVL.

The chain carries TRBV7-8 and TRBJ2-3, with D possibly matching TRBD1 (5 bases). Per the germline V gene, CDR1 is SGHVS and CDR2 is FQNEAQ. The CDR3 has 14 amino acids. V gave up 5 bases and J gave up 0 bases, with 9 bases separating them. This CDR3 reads CASSPGPSTDTQYF. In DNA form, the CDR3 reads TGTGCCAGCAGCCCAGGGCCTAGCACAGATACGCAGTATTTT. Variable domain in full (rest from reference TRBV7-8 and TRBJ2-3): GAGVSQSPRYKVAKRGQDVALRCDPISGHVSLFWYQQALGQGPEFLTYFQNEAQLDKSGLPSDRFFAERPEGSVSTLKIQRTQQEDSAVYLCASSPGPSTDTQYFGPGTRLTVL.

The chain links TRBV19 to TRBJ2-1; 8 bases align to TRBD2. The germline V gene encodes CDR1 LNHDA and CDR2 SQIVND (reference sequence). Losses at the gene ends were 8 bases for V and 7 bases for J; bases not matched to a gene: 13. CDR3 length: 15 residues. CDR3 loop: CASGTGGLDRNEQFF. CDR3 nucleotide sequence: TGTGCCAGTGGGACGGGGGGACTAGATAGAAATGAGCAGTTCTTC. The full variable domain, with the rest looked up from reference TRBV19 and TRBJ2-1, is DGGITQSPKYLFRKEGQNVTLSCEQNLNHDAMYWYRQDPGQGLRLIYYSQIVNDFQKGDIAEGYSVSREKKESFPLTVTSAQKNPTAFYLCASGTGGLDRNEQFFGPGTRLTVL.

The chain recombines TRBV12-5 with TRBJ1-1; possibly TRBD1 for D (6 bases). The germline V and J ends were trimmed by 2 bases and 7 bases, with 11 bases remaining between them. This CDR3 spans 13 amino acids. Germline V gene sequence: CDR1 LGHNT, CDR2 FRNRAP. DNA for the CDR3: TGTGCTAGTGGTTTGCTCCCGGACAGTGAAGCTTTCTTT. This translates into CASGLLPDSEAFF.

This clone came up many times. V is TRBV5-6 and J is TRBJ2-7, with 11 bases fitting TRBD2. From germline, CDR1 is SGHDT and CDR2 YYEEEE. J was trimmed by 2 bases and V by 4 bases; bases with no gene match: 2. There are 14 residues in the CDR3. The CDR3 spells CASSKGLAAYEQYF. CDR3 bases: TGTGCCAGCAGCAAGGGACTAGCGGCCTACGAGCAGTACTTC. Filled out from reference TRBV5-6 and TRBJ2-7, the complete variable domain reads DAGVTQSPTHLIKTRGQQVTLRCSPKSGHDTVSWYQQALGQGPQFIFQYYEEEERQRGNFPDRFSGHQFPNYSSELNVNALLLGDSALYLCASSKGLAAYEQYFGPGTRLTVT.

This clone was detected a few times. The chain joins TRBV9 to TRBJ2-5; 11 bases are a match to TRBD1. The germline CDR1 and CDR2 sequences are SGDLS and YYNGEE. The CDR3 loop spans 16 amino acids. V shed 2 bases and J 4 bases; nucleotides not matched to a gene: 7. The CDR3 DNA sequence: TGTGCCAGCAGCGTGGCCGGACAGGGGGCACGAGAGACCCAGTACTTC. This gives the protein CASSVAGQGARETQYF.

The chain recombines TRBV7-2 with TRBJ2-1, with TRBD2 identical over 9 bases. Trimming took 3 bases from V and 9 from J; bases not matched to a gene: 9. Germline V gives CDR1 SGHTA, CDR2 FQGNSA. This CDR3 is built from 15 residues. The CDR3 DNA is TGTGCCAGCAGCTTCGGTAGCGGGAGCAACTTTGAGCAGTTCTTC. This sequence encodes CASSFGSGSNFEQFF.

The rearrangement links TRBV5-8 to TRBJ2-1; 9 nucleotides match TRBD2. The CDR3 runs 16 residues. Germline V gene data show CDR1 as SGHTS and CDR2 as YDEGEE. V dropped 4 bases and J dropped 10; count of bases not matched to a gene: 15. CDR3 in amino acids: CASSPEGASGAREQFF. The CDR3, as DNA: TGTGCCAGCAGCCCCGAGGGGGCTAGCGGGGCGAGGGAGCAGTTCTTC.

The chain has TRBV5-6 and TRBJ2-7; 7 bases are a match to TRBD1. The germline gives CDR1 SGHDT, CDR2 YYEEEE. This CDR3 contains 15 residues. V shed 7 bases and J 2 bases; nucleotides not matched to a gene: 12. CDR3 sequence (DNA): TGTGCCAGCGAAAGAAGACAGGGATTTCCCTACGAGCAGTACTTC. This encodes CASERRQGFPYEQYF.

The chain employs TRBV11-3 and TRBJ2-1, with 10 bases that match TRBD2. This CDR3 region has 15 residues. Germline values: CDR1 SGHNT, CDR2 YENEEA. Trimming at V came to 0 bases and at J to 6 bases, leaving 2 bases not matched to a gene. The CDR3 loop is CASSLEGLATNEQFF. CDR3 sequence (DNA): TGTGCCAGCAGCTTAGAGGGACTAGCGACCAATGAGCAGTTCTTC.

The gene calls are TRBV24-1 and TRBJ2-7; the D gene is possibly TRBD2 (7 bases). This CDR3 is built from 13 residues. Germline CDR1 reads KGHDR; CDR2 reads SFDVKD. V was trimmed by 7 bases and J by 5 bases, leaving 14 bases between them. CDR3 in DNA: TGTGCCACCAGCCATGGGGGGGGCAACGAGCAGTACTTC. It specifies CATSHGGGNEQYF.

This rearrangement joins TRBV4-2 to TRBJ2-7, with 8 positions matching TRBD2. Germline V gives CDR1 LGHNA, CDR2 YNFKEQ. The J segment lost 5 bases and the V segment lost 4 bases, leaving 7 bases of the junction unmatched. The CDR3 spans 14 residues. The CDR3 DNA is TGTGCCAGCAGCCGACGGGAGGGCCAAAACGAGCAGTACTTC. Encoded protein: CASSRREGQNEQYF.

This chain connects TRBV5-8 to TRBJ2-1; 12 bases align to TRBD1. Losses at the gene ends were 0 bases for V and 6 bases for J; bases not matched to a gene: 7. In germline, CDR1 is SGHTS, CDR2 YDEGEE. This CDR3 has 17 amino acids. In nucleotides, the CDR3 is TGTGCCAGCAGCTTGGTGCTGGGACAGGGGGCAATCAATGAGCAGTTCTTC. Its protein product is CASSLVLGQGAINEQFF.

CDR3 in amino acids: CASSSQHAGTYEQYF. In DNA, the CDR3 is TGTGCCAGCAGTTCGCAACACGCGGGGACCTACGAGCAGTACTTC. V usage is TRBV6-5 and J usage is TRBJ2-7; D perhaps matches TRBD2 (6 bases). Trimming removed 4 bases at V and 2 bases at J, with 15 bases between. CDR1 and CDR2 from the germline V gene are MNHEY and SVGAGI. The CDR3 sequence is 15 residues long.

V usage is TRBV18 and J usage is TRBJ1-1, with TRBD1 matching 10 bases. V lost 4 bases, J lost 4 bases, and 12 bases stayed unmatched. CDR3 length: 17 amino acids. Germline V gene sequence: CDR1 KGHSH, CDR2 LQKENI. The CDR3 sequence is CASSRLSEWTGGTEAFF. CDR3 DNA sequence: TGTGCCAGCTCACGACTTTCCGAGTGGACAGGGGGCACTGAAGCTTTCTTT.

CDR3 amino acids: CASSMRQGNEKLFF. In DNA form, the CDR3 reads TGTGCCAGTAGTATGCGACAGGGGAACGAAAAACTGTTTTTT. V usage is TRBV19 and J usage is TRBJ1-4; 8 nucleotides line up with TRBD1. The CDR3 length is 14 residues. V trimming: 3 bases; J trimming: 8 bases; junction bases outside the gene matches: 5. Germline CDR1 and CDR2: LNHDA and SQIVND (reference sequence).

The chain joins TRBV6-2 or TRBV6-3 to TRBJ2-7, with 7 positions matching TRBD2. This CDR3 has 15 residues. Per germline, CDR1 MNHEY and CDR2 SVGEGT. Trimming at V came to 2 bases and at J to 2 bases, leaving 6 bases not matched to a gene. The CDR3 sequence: CASSYGASGAYEQYF. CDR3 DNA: TGTGCCAGCAGTTACGGGGCTAGCGGAGCCTACGAGCAGTACTTC.

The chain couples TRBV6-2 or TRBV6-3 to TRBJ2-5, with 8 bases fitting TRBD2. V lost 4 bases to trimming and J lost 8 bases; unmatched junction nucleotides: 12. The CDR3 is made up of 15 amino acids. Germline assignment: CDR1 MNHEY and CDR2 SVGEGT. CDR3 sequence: CASSSLLAAHGTQYF. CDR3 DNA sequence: TGTGCCAGCAGTTCCTTACTAGCGGCGCATGGAACCCAGTACTTC.